Listed here are 22 T cell receptor beta chains from one sample, sequenced in a study of control samples from healthy donors and cancer patients. Profiling relied on immunoSEQ multiplex PCR, and the TCRdb table lists in-frame clones only, not all of them. The sample consists of 130,000 or so clones, about 88% of them appearing once. Sequencing input: blood. These receptor sequences come from a man over 45 in good health.

V gene TRBV7-8 combines with J gene TRBJ2-3; 13 nucleotides align to TRBD2. The J segment lost 5 bases and the V segment lost 5 bases, leaving 7 bases of the junction unmatched. Germline CDR1 SGHVS, CDR2 FQNEAQ. CDR3 size: 16 residues. CDR3 sequence (DNA): TGTGCCAGCAGCCAAACTAGCGGGGGGGTCGGAGATACGCAGTATTTT. It codes for CASSQTSGGVGDTQYF. The whole variable domain, remainder taken from reference TRBV7-8 and TRBJ2-3, is GAGVSQSPRYKVAKRGQDVALRCDPISGHVSLFWYQQALGQGPEFLTYFQNEAQLDKSGLPSDRFFAERPEGSVSTLKIQRTQQEDSAVYLCASSQTSGGVGDTQYFGPGTRLTVL.

This chain connects TRBV18 to TRBJ2-1; D unclear. The V gene lost 2 bases and the J gene lost 5 bases, with 19 bases spanning the gap. This CDR3 has 17 amino acids. CDR1 and CDR2 (germline): KGHSH, LQKENI. The CDR3 DNA reads TGTGCCAGCTCACCAACCAACTATCCCCAATCGGACAATGAGCAGTTCTTC. The encoded protein is CASSPTNYPQSDNEQFF. The full variable domain, in which reference TRBV18 and TRBJ2-1 provide the parts outside the CDR3, is NAGVMQNPRHLVRRRGQEARLRCSPMKGHSHVYWYRQLPEEGLKFMVYLQKENIIDESGMPKERFSAEFPKEGPSILRIQQVVRGDSAAYFCASSPTNYPQSDNEQFFGPGTRLTVL.

The genes are TRBV11-3 and TRBJ2-2; TRBD2 aligns across 9 bases. Germline V lookup: CDR1 SGHNT, CDR2 YENEEA. CDR3 length: 17 amino acids. Germline trimming cut 1 base from V and 1 base from J; bases unmatched to any gene: 4. The CDR3 region is CASSLAPAGGNTGELFF. The CDR3, as DNA: TGTGCCAGCAGCTTAGCCCCAGCGGGGGGGAACACCGGGGAGCTGTTTTTT. The full variable domain, with the rest looked up from reference TRBV11-3 and TRBJ2-2, is EAGVVQSPRYKIIEKKQPVAFWCNPISGHNTLYWYLQNLGQGPELLIRYENEEAVDDSQLPKDRFSAERLKGVDSTLKIQPAELGDSAVYLCASSLAPAGGNTGELFFGEGSRLTVL.

This chain uses TRBV7-8 with TRBJ1-1, with a weak D call TRBD1 (5 bases). Trimming shortened V by 2 bases and J by 4 bases, and 14 bases separated the two germline ends. The CDR3 extends over 15 amino acids. In germline, CDR1 is SGHVS, CDR2 FQNEAQ. The chain's CDR3 is CASSLWGRVLTEAFF. The CDR3 nucleotides are TGTGCCAGCAGCTTATGGGGCAGGGTCCTCACTGAAGCTTTCTTT.

The V and J genes are TRBV6-1 and TRBJ1-5; D ambiguous. The CDR3 is 14 residues long. Looked up from germline, CDR1 is MNHNS and CDR2 is SASEGT. V was clipped by 3 bases and J by 4 bases, with 10 bases between them. Written as DNA, the CDR3 is TGTGCCAGCAGTGAGCCTTTAGCTAATCAGCCCCAGCATTTT. Translated, it gives CASSEPLANQPQHF.

This clone was counted a few times. This CDR3 is also generated by other DNA sequences in the sample. The V call is TRBV6-5, the J call TRBJ2-5; a weak D match, TRBD2 (5 bases). The CDR3 has 16 amino acids. The germline V gene encodes CDR1 MNHEY and CDR2 SVGAGI. Trimming left V 0 bases short and J 4 bases short, with 15 bases between. The CDR3 loop is CASSYSSPPEGETQYF. CDR3 coding DNA: TGTGCCAGCAGTTACTCCTCCCCCCCCGAGGGAGAGACCCAGTACTTC.

V and J are TRBV5-4 and TRBJ2-1; 7 positions match TRBD2. This CDR3 region has 16 residues. Trimming removed 4 bases from V and 5 bases from J; junction bases left unmatched: 12. The V gene's germline CDR1 is SGHNT and CDR2 YYREEE (reference sequence). The CDR3 loop is CASSLGWRGKNNEQFF. CDR3 bases: TGTGCCAGCAGCCTGGGGTGGCGGGGGAAGAACAATGAGCAGTTCTTC.

This sequence joins TRBV7-8 and TRBJ2-1, with 12 bases matching TRBD2. CDR1 and CDR2 (germline): SGHVS, FQNEAQ. CDR3 length equals 17 residues. With 5 bases clipped from V and 1 base from J, the junction kept 6 bases outside the gene matches. The CDR3 loop is CASSNHLAGGSYNEQFF. In DNA form, the CDR3 reads TGTGCCAGCAGCAACCATCTAGCGGGGGGGTCCTACAATGAGCAGTTCTTC.

The chain recombines TRBV9 with TRBJ1-2, with D perhaps TRBD1 (6 bases). CDR3 length: 15 residues. Looked up from germline, CDR1 is SGDLS and CDR2 is YYNGEE. Between the trimmed V and J ends, which lost 0 bases and 3 bases, there was a span of 12 bases. CDR3 nucleotides: TGTGCCAGCAGCGTAGTGGAGGGGACATACTATGGCTACACCTTC. It translates to CASSVVEGTYYGYTF.

The gene calls are TRBV18 and TRBJ1-4; D not resolved. V gave up 1 base and J gave up 8 bases, with 8 bases separating them. There are 13 residues in the CDR3. In germline, CDR1 is KGHSH, CDR2 LQKENI. The DNA of the CDR3 is TGTGCCAGCTCACCACAAGAGAGCGAAAAACTGTTTTTT. Residues: CASSPQESEKLFF.

V is TRBV18 and J is TRBJ1-4; TRBD1 matches 7 bases. The germline gives CDR1 KGHSH, CDR2 LQKENI. V lost 1 base to trimming and J lost 7 bases; unmatched junction nucleotides: 9. The CDR3 length is 16 residues. The CDR3 region has the DNA TGTGCCAGCTCACCACGTCTTTCGGACAGGAGTGAAAAACTGTTTTTT. This sequence encodes CASSPRLSDRSEKLFF. The entire variable domain, with the rest obtained from reference TRBV18 and TRBJ1-4, is as follows: NAGVMQNPRHLVRRRGQEARLRCSPMKGHSHVYWYRQLPEEGLKFMVYLQKENIIDESGMPKERFSAEFPKEGPSILRIQQVVRGDSAAYFCASSPRLSDRSEKLFFGSGTQLSVL.

The chain joins TRBV7-9 to TRBJ2-5; TRBD1 matches at 9 bases. Trimming at V came to 3 bases and at J to 5 bases, leaving 7 bases not matched to a gene. CDR3 length: 15 amino acids. The germline gives CDR1 SEHNR, CDR2 FQNEAQ (reference sequence). The CDR3 coding sequence is TGTGCCAGCAGCTTGGGACAGGGATTGTGGGAGACCCAGTACTTC. This translates into CASSLGQGLWETQYF.

V gene TRBV29-1 combines with J gene TRBJ2-7, with D maybe TRBD1 (6 bases). The germline CDR1 and CDR2 sequences are SQVTM and ANQGSEA. The CDR3 sequence is 10 residues long. V was shortened by 7 bases and J by 3 bases, with 7 bases between the two germline ends. This CDR3 is CSAGDYEQYF. The CDR3 DNA reads as TGCAGCGCAGGGGACTACGAGCAGTACTTC.

This clone was observed once. The rearrangement links TRBV19 to TRBJ1-5; D uncertain. V was cut by 3 bases and J by 3 bases, with 15 bases left in between. The germline CDR1 and CDR2 sequences are LNHDA and SQIVND (reference sequence). This CDR3 has 16 residues. The CDR3 DNA reads TGTGCCAGTAGTATTGGAGGGAGCTATGACAATCAGCCCCAGCATTTT. It specifies CASSIGGSYDNQPQHF.

The V gene is TRBV10-1, the J gene TRBJ1-2; possible D gene TRBD1, 6 bases. The V gene lost 0 bases and the J gene lost 1 base, with 12 bases spanning the gap. The germline V gene encodes CDR1 WNHNN and CDR2 SYGVQD (reference sequence). This CDR3 region has 16 residues. The CDR3 is CASSESGQFYNYGYTF. The CDR3 region has the DNA TGCGCCAGCAGTGAGTCTGGACAGTTTTATAACTATGGCTACACCTTC.

J is TRBJ1-2 and V is TRBV12-3 or TRBV12-4; perhaps TRBD1 as D (5 bases). V lost 2 bases, J lost 8 bases, and 12 bases lay in between. CDR3 length: 13 residues. CDR3 loop: CASSLRAWGGYTF. The CDR3 DNA sequence: TGTGCCAGCAGTTTAAGAGCCTGGGGGGGCTACACCTTC.

The CDR3 spells CASSTAGTSRPQHF. CDR3 coding DNA: TGTGCCAGCAGTACCGCCGGGACCTCTCGGCCCCAGCATTTT. The J gene is TRBJ1-5, the V gene TRBV28, with D possibly being TRBD1 (5 bases). The CDR3 contains 14 residues. V lost 5 bases and J lost 9, with 17 bases in between. Per germline, CDR1 MDHEN and CDR2 SYDVKM.

The gene calls are TRBV14 and TRBJ2-1; 8 bases agree with TRBD2. From germline, CDR1 is SGHDN and CDR2 FVKESK. Trimming took 2 bases from V and 1 from J; bases not matched to a gene: 4. This CDR3 contains 16 residues. CDR3 sequence (DNA): TGTGCCAGCAGCCAATTCGGGGGGGAATCCTACAATGAGCAGTTCTTC. Protein sequence: CASSQFGGESYNEQFF.

This sequence joins TRBV6-6 and TRBJ2-7; 10 nucleotides match TRBD2. The CDR3 contains 15 residues. V trimming: 5 bases; J trimming: 5 bases; junction bases outside the gene matches: 9. Germline V gene data show CDR1 as MNHNY and CDR2 as SVGAGI (reference sequence). This chain's CDR3 is CASSPPGTSAHEQYF. The CDR3 DNA sequence: TGTGCCAGCAGTCCTCCCGGGACTAGCGCCCACGAGCAGTACTTC.

The chain couples TRBV30 to TRBJ1-3; D call uncertain. Looked up from germline, CDR1 is GTSNPN and CDR2 is SVGIG (reference sequence). Trimming cost V 1 base and J 4 bases, with 2 bases left between them. The CDR3 consists of 11 residues. The chain's CDR3 is CAWSAGNTIYF. For the CDR3, the DNA is TGTGCCTGGAGTGCAGGAAACACCATATATTTT.

V usage is TRBV6-5 and J usage is TRBJ2-5; TRBD2 aligns across 7 bases. This CDR3 comprises 16 residues. Trimming took 1 base from V and 3 from J; bases not matched to a gene: 8. Germline CDR1 MNHEY, CDR2 SVGAGI. The chain's CDR3 is CASSYFYRGGEETQYF. The DNA of the CDR3 is TGTGCCAGCAGTTACTTCTATCGCGGGGGAGAAGAGACCCAGTACTTC.

This clone was seen only once. The chain carries TRBV6-6 and TRBJ1-4; 10 bases align to TRBD1. Trimming cost V 4 bases and J 6 bases; bases outside gene matches: 5. Germline CDR1 and CDR2: MNHNY and SVGAGI (reference sequence). This CDR3 is built from 15 residues. In DNA form, the CDR3 reads TGTGCCAGCAGTTCCCCCGGGACAGGGGATGAAAAACTGTTTTTT. It specifies CASSSPGTGDEKLFF.